What follows is one TCR beta chain and its context. Its antigen is currently unknown. This sample is drawn from a study of B cell selection in AIRE deficiency. Study conclusions and caveats: Patient Tconv cells held roughly a third of Treg sequences shared by healthy donors. With only TCRbeta sequenced, under 45% of shared healthy Treg sequences overlapped Tconv. Shared Treg sequences had shorter CDR3s, biased toward rearrangements with few non-templated insertions. Patient Tconv and Treg cells showed healthy-like TCRBV usage, CDR3 length, diversity.

Measured with immunoSEQ multiplex PCR; TCRdb has only the in-frame clones, and not every one. Of some 25,000 clones listed, roughly 96% are singletons. The sorted conventional CD4 T cells were gated as CD4+CD127+. The sequencing input was CD4+CD127+ conventional T cells sorted from PBMCs. This clonotype was sampled from a human donor in good health.

CDR3 protein: CASSLDSYTEAFF. The CDR3 nucleotides are TGTGCCAGCAGCTTGGACAGTTACACTGAAGCTTTCTTT. This chain uses TRBV7-6 with TRBJ1-1, with D possibly matching TRBD1 (6 bases). The V gene's germline CDR1 is SGHVS and CDR2 FNYEAQ. The CDR3 consists of 13 residues. Trimming pared 3 bases from V and 3 bases from J, leaving 8 bases between. Combining the CDR3 with reference TRBV7-6 and TRBJ1-1 gives the whole variable domain GAGVSQSPRYKVTKRGQDVALRCDPISGHVSLYWYRQALGQGPEFLTYFNYEAQQDKSGLPNDRFSAERPEGSISTLTIQRTEQRDSAMYRCASSLDSYTEAFFGQGTRLTVV.